This TCR beta chain was captured in a study of blood T cell repertoires in COVID-19. About the research overall: The United States, Italy and Spain were the sources of the acute and convalescent COVID-19 samples. Sources were T cells, B-cell-depleted T cells, or PBMCs; the material itself was cDNA or gDNA.

The CDR3 has 16 amino acids. Trimming at V came to 0 bases and at J to 9 bases, leaving 8 bases not matched to a gene. Germline V CDR1 and CDR2: LGHNA, YNFKEQ. In the original workflow: Amplification from reference gene primers served as the basis for estimated nucleated cell counts. Data came from immunoSEQ multiplex PCR; TCRdb stores just in-frame clones and leaves some out. The D gene and trimming were derived from the DNA, and the V and J assignments and clone size from that table. The profile shows about 94,000 clones, around nine tenths of them singletons. This clonotype was obtained from a woman aged 80 or over with acute or convalescent COVID-19. Sequencing used peripheral blood. The V gene is TRBV4-2, the J gene TRBJ1-6; 7 bases are shared with TRBD1. This CDR3 is CASSQDRGTASSPLHF. In DNA form, the CDR3 reads TGTGCCAGCAGCCAAGATAGGGGGACAGCTTCTTCACCCCTCCACTTT.